One sample yielded the 4 T cell receptor beta chains listed below, sequenced in a study of blood T cell repertoires in COVID-19. Assay: immunoSEQ multiplex PCR; the TCRdb copy retains only in-frame clones and omits some. Among roughly 110,000 clones listed, 85% to 90% were seen once. Sequenced: peripheral blood. These receptors were taken from a human donor with acute or convalescent COVID-19. The donor label of this sample is uncertain.

The gene calls are TRBV28 and TRBJ1-3; weak D call: TRBD1 (6 bases). V dropped 3 bases and J dropped 1 base, with 22 bases sitting between them. Germline values: CDR1 MDHEN, CDR2 SYDVKM. The CDR3 runs 19 residues. The CDR3, as DNA: TGTGCCAGCAGTTTTTTTGGTGTCAGCGTAAGGGGGTCTGGAAACACCATATATTTT. It specifies CASSFFGVSVRGSGNTIYF.

This chain connects TRBV13 to TRBJ1-2, with 8 positions matching TRBD1. CDR3 length: 16 amino acids. Germline V gene sequence: CDR1 PRHDT, CDR2 FYEKMQ (reference sequence). With 3 bases clipped from V and 6 bases from J, the junction kept 12 bases outside the gene matches. The CDR3 DNA follows: TGTGCCAGCAGCTTTTTCTCCAGGGGGCTAATCAATGGCTACACCTTC. This encodes CASSFFSRGLINGYTF.

The rearrangement joins TRBV9 to TRBJ2-3, with 7 bases aligning to TRBD2. Germline lookup yields CDR1 SGDLS and CDR2 YYNGEE. The CDR3 runs 14 residues. Trimming at V came to 3 bases and at J to 3 bases, leaving 4 bases not matched to a gene. The CDR3 loop is CASSAGTTTDTQYF. The CDR3 nucleotides read TGTGCCAGCAGCGCTGGGACTACAACAGATACGCAGTATTTT.

V gene TRBV28 combines with J gene TRBJ2-5, with a weak D call TRBD1 (6 bases). The CDR3 runs 13 residues. The V end was cut by 6 bases, the J end by 3 bases, with 11 bases between. Germline lookup yields CDR1 MDHEN and CDR2 SYDVKM. This CDR3 is CASSPWTEETQYF. The DNA for the CDR3 is TGTGCCAGCAGCCCCTGGACAGAAGAGACCCAGTACTTC.